The clone carrying this T cell receptor (beta chain) was observed a single time. Repertoires were generated with immunoSEQ multiplex PCR, while TCRdb's copy carries only in-frame clones and drops some. The sample consists of about 75,000 clones, around 74% of them appearing once. This record comes from a study of blood T cell repertoires in COVID-19. Germline V gene sequence: CDR1 SGHNT, CDR2 YYREEE (reference sequence). The CDR3 consists of 14 residues. Trimming cost V 5 bases and J 6 bases, with 16 bases left between them. Sequencing was done on a sample of peripheral blood. The sequence came from a woman aged 80 or over with active or convalescent COVID-19. The chain couples TRBV5-4 to TRBJ2-3, with D unclear. In DNA, the CDR3 is TGTGCCAGCAGTTATACCAACCTCGGGGATACGCAGTATTTT. Its translation is CASSYTNLGDTQYF.